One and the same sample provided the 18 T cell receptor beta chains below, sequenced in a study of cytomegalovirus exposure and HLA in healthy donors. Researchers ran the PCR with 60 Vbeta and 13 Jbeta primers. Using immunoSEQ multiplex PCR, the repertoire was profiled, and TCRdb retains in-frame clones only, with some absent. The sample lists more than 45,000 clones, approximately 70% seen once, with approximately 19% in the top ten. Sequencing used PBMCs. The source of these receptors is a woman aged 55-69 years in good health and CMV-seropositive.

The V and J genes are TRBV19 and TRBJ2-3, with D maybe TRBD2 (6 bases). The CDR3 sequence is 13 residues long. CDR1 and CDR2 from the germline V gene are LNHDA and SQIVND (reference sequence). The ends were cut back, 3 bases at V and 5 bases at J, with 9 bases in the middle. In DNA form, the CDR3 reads TGTGCCAGTAGTATGCGGGGCGTAGATACGCAGTATTTT. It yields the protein CASSMRGVDTQYF.

In DNA form, the CDR3 reads TGTGCCAGCAGCGAGGGGGACAGGGGACAGCCCCAGCATTTT. This sequence encodes CASSEGDRGQPQHF. The chain recombines TRBV5-6 with TRBJ1-5, with 10 bases matching TRBD1. Germline V gene lookup returns CDR1 SGHDT and CDR2 YYEEEE. This CDR3 has 14 residues. Trimming cost V 4 bases and J 7 bases; bases outside gene matches: 5.

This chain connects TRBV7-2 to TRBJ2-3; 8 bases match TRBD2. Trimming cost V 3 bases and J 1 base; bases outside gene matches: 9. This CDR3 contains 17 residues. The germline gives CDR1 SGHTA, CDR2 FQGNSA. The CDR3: CASSLSLPAGGTDTQYF. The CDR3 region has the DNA TGTGCCAGCAGCTTGTCTCTTCCAGCGGGGGGCACAGATACGCAGTATTTT. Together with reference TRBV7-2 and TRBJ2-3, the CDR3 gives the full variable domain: GAGVSQSPSNKVTEKGKDVELRCDPISGHTALYWYRQSLGQGLEFLIYFQGNSAPDKSGLPSDRFSAERTGGSVSTLTIQRTQQEDSAVYLCASSLSLPAGGTDTQYFGPGTRLTVL.

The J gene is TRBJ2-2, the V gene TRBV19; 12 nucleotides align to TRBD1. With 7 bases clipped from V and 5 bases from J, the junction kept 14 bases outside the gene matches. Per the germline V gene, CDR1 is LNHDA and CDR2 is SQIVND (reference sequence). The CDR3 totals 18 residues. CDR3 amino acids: CASTPGQGAFPGTGELFF. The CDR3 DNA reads TGTGCCAGTACACCGGGACAGGGGGCTTTTCCAGGGACCGGGGAGCTGTTTTTT.

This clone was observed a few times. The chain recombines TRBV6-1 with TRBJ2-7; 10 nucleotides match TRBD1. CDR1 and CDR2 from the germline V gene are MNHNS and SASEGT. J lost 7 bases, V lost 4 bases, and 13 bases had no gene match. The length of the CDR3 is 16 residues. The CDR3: CASSVPRQGANYEQYF. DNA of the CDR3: TGTGCCAGCAGTGTCCCCCGACAGGGGGCAAATTATGAGCAGTACTTC.

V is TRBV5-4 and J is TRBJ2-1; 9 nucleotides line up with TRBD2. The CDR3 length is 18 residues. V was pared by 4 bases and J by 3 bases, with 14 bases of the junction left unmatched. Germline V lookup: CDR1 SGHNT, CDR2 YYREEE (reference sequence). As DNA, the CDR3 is TGTGCCAGCAGCCAAGCACGTGGTAGAGCGGGGGGCTACAATGAGCAGTTCTTC. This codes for CASSQARGRAGGYNEQFF.

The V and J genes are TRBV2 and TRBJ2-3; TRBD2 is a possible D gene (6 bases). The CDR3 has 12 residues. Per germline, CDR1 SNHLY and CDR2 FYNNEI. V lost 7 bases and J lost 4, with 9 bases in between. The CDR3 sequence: CASMRGADTQYF. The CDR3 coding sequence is TGTGCCAGCATGCGCGGGGCAGATACGCAGTATTTT.

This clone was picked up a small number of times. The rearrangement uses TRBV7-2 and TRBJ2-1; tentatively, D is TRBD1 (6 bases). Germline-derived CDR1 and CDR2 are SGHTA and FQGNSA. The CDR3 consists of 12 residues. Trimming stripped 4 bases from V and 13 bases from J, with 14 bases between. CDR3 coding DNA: TGTGCCAGCAGCTCCTACGGACAGTTTCAGTTCTTC. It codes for CASSSYGQFQFF.

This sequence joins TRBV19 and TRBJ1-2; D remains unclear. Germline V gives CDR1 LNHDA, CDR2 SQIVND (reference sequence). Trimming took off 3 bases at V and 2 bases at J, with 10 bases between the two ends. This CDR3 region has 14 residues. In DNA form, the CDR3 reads TGTGCCAGTAGTATCTCGTGGGAGAACTATGGCTACACCTTC. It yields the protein CASSISWENYGYTF.

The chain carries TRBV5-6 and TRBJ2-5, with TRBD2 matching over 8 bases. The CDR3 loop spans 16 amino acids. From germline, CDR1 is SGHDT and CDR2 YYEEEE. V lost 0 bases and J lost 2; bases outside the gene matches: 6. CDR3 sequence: CASSLGAGGLQETQYF. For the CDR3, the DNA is TGTGCCAGCAGCTTGGGGGCGGGGGGCCTTCAAGAGACCCAGTACTTC.

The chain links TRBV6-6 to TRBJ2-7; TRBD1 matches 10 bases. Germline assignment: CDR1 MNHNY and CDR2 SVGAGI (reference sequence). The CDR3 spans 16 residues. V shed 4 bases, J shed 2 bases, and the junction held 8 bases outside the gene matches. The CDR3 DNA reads TGTGCCAGCAGTTTAGGCCGGGACAGGGGCACCTACGAGCAGTACTTC. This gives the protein CASSLGRDRGTYEQYF.

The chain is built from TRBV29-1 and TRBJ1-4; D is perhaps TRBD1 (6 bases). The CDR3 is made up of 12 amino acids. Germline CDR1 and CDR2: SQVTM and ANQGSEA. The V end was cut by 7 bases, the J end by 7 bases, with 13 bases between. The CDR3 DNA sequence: TGCAGCGCCATGGACAGTGCTGAAAAACTGTTTTTT. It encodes CSAMDSAEKLFF.

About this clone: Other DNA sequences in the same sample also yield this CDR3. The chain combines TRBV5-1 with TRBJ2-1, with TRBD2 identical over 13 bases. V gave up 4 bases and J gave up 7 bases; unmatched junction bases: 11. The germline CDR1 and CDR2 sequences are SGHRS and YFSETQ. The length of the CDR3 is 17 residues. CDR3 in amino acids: CASSPGLAGVRVNEQFF. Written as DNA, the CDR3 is TGCGCCAGCAGCCCTGGACTAGCGGGGGTAAGAGTAAATGAGCAGTTCTTC.

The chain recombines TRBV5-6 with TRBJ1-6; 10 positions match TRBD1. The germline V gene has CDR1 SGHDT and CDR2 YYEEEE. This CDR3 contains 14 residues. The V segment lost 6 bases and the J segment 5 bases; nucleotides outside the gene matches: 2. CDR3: CASKDRGHNSPLHF. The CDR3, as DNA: TGTGCCAGCAAAGACAGGGGGCATAATTCACCCCTCCACTTT.

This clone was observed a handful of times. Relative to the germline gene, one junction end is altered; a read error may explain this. Written as DNA, the CDR3 is TGTTCCAGCAGCTTAGGGGGGGGACCCAATGAAAAACTGTTTTTT. Translating it yields CSSSLGGGPNEKLFF. The chain employs TRBV7-9 and TRBJ1-4; D is perhaps TRBD1 (6 bases). This CDR3 has 15 amino acids. Germline CDR1 SEHNR, CDR2 FQNEAQ (reference sequence).

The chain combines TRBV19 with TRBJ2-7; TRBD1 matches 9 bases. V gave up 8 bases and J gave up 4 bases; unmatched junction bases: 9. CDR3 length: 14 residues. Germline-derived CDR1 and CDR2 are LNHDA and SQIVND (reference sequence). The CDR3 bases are TGTGCCAGTCGCGACAGGGGGAAGTCTTACGAGCAGTACTTC. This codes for CASRDRGKSYEQYF.

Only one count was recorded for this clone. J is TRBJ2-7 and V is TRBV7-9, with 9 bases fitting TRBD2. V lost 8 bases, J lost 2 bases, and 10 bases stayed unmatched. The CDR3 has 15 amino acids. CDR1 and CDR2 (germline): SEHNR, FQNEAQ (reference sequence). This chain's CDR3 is CASGPPSGATYEQYF. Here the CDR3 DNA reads TGTGCCAGCGGCCCCCCTAGCGGGGCCACCTACGAGCAGTACTTC.

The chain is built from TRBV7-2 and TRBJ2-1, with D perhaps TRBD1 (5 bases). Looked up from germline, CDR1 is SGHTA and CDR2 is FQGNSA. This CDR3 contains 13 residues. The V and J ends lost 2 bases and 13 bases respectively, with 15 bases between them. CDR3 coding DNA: TGTGCCAGCAGCTTAAATTTGGGGCAGGGTCAGTTCTTC. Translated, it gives CASSLNLGQGQFF.